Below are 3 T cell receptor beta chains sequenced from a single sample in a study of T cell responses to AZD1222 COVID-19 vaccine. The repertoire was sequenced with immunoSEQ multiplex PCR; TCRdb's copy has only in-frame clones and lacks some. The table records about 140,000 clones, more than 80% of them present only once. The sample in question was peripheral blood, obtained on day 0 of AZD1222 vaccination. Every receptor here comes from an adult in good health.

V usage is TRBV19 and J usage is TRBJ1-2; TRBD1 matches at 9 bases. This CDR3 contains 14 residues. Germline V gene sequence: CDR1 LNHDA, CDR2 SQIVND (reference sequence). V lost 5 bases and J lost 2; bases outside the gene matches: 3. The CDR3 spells CASSLDRGNYGYTF. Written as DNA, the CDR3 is TGTGCCAGTAGTTTGGACAGGGGCAACTATGGCTACACCTTC.

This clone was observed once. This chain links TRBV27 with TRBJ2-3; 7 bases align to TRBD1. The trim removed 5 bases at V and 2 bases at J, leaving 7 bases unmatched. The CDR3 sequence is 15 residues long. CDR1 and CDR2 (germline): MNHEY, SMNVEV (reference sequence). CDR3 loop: CASSSRDRYTDTQYF. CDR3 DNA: TGTGCCAGCAGTAGCCGGGACAGATACACAGATACGCAGTATTTT.

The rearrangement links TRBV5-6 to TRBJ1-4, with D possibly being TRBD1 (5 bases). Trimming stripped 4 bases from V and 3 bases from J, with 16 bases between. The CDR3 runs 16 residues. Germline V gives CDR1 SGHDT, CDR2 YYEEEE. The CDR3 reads CASSPGWGSSNEKLFF. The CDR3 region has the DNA TGTGCCAGCAGCCCCGGATGGGGCAGTTCTAATGAAAAACTGTTTTTT.